A single sample is the source of the 16 T cell receptor beta chains below, sequenced in a study of regulatory T cells in long-lasting Graves disease. Sequencing libraries for TCR beta were prepared with iRepertoire HTBI primers and Arm-PCR of CDR3 regions. TCRdb called the multiplex PCR reads again in MiXCR, with one record for every CDR3 protein. Here the sample spans fewer than 450,000 distinct CDR3 sequences, about a quarter being singletons. Time point indicated: persistent/refractory GD, antithyroid drugs over 5 years with positive TRAb. With RNA extracted from PBMCs as input, the TCR library was made. Sequences were derived from peripheral blood mononuclear cells (PBMCs), sampled when the disease was refractory, from a patient treated with antithyroid drugs. Receptors originate from a female donor with Graves disease.

This clonotype was observed a few times. The chain recombines TRBV20-1 with TRBJ1-2, with a possible D match to TRBD1 (5 bases). This CDR3 comprises 13 residues. V gave up 1 base and J gave up 4 bases, with 10 bases separating them. CDR1 DFQATT and CDR2 SNEGSKA come from the germline V gene (reference sequence). The CDR3, as DNA: TGCAGTGCTAGAGTGACAGCGGGCTATGGCTACACCTTC. This translates into CSARVTAGYGYTF.

V and J are TRBV6-1 and TRBJ2-5; D is possibly TRBD1 or TRBD2 (5 bases each). This CDR3 contains 15 residues. The ends were cut back, 5 bases at V and 5 bases at J, with 18 bases in the middle. Germline CDR1 and CDR2: MNHNS and SASEGT. The DNA of the CDR3 is TGTGCCAGCAGTCCGTACGAGAGGGGCGCGGAGACCCAGTACTTC. This translates into CASSPYERGAETQYF.

This clonotype was counted ten times or more. This rearrangement joins TRBV28 to TRBJ2-5, with TRBD2 identical over 10 bases. The CDR3 has 16 amino acids. CDR1 is MDHEN, CDR2 SYDVKM, per germline. J lost 2 bases, V lost 6 bases, and 9 bases had no gene match. The CDR3 protein is CASSLIGTSEQETQYF. The CDR3 nucleotides are TGTGCCAGCAGCCTGATCGGGACTAGCGAGCAAGAGACCCAGTACTTC.

This clonotype was recorded at least ten times. V is TRBV2 and J is TRBJ1-2; no clear D gene. CDR1 is SNHLY, CDR2 FYNNEI, per germline. Deletions cut 8 bases from V and 10 bases from J, with 8 bases between. The CDR3 has 9 residues. CDR3 loop: CASGGSYTF. As DNA, the CDR3 is TGTGCCAGCGGTGGTTCCTACACCTTC.

This clonotype has more than one count but fewer than ten. An end of the junction differs from the germline gene, which may be a read error. The chain has TRBV5-1 and TRBJ2-7, with TRBD2 matching over 11 bases. This CDR3 is 15 amino acids long. Germline V CDR1 and CDR2: SGHRS, YFSETQ. This CDR3 reads CASSLGGTSGYEQYF. Here the CDR3 DNA reads TGCGCCAGCAGTTTGGGTGGGACTAGCGGATACGAGCAGTACTTC.

This clonotype was observed a few times. The chain has TRBV5-5 and TRBJ1-2, with 8 nucleotides matching TRBD1. Germline values: CDR1 SGHKS, CDR2 YYEKEE (reference sequence). V gave up 1 base and J gave up 0 bases; unmatched junction bases: 5. The length of the CDR3 is 16 residues. The CDR3 sequence is CASSLRTGSSNYGYTF. CDR3 nucleotide sequence: TGTGCCAGCAGCTTGCGGACAGGGAGTTCTAACTATGGCTACACCTTC. The whole variable domain, filled in from reference TRBV5-5 and TRBJ1-2, reads DAGVTQSPTHLIKTRGQQVTLRCSPISGHKSVSWYQQVLGQGPQFIFQYYEKEERGRGNFPDRFSARQFPNYSSELNVNALLLGDSALYLCASSLRTGSSNYGYTFGSGTRLTVV.

This chain links TRBV6-1 with TRBJ2-6; 9 bases are shared with TRBD1. Germline V gene lookup returns CDR1 MNHNS and CDR2 SASEGT. The junction had 11 bases not matched to a gene; V was cut back by 5 bases and J by 0 bases. This CDR3 is 19 amino acids long. The CDR3 is CASSPIGTGSSSGANVLTF. The CDR3 DNA follows: TGTGCCAGCAGTCCAATCGGGACAGGGTCCAGCTCTGGGGCCAACGTCCTGACTTTC.

This chain links TRBV7-2 with TRBJ1-5, with TRBD1 identical over 10 bases. This CDR3 region has 15 residues. The germline gives CDR1 SGHTA, CDR2 FQGNSA. J was trimmed by 3 bases and V by 5 bases; bases with no gene match: 4. CDR3 protein: CASSIGTGDNQPQHF. The DNA for the CDR3 is TGTGCCAGCAGCATTGGGACAGGGGACAATCAGCCCCAGCATTTT.

The V call is TRBV24-1, the J call TRBJ2-2; 11 nucleotides line up with TRBD1. The germline V gene encodes CDR1 KGHDR and CDR2 SFDVKD. This CDR3 region has 19 residues. J lost 5 bases, V lost 4 bases, and 14 bases had no gene match. The CDR3 here is CATSDPSPGQGVRTGELFF. The CDR3 nucleotides are TGTGCCACCAGTGACCCTTCCCCGGGACAGGGGGTACGAACCGGGGAGCTGTTTTTT.

The chain employs TRBV15 and TRBJ2-7, with TRBD1 identical over 9 bases. This CDR3 has 15 amino acids. V was pared by 1 base and J by 6 bases, with 7 bases of the junction left unmatched. In germline, CDR1 is LNHNV, CDR2 YYDKDF (reference sequence). CDR3 DNA sequence: TGTGCCACCAGCAGAGCGGGGACAGGGACCGTCGAGCAGTACTTC. Amino acid sequence: CATSRAGTGTVEQYF.

This clonotype showed up just a few times. This chain connects TRBV30 to TRBJ1-2, with D perhaps matching TRBD1 (6 bases). V lost 0 bases and J 4 bases, leaving 15 bases between the germline ends. The CDR3 spans 15 residues. CDR1 is GTSNPN and CDR2 is SVGIG in the germline V gene (reference sequence). As DNA, the CDR3 is TGTGCCTGGAGTGTACAGGGATGGGGTAGCTATGGCTACACCTTC. Encoded protein: CAWSVQGWGSYGYTF. Supplemented by reference TRBV30 and TRBJ1-2, the full variable domain reads SQTIHQWPATLVQPVGSPLSLECTVEGTSNPNLYWYRQAAGRGLQLLFYSVGIGQISSEVPQNLSASRPQDRQFILSSKKLLLSDSGFYLCAWSVQGWGSYGYTFGSGTRLTVV.

The V gene is TRBV4-3, the J gene TRBJ2-5, with 8 bases matching TRBD2. Trimming at V came to 1 base and at J to 4 bases, leaving 8 bases not matched to a gene. The CDR3 extends over 16 amino acids. Germline V gene lookup returns CDR1 LGHNA and CDR2 YSLEER. This CDR3 is CASSQGNAGGSETQYF. The DNA of the CDR3 is TGCGCCAGCAGCCAAGGAAACGCGGGGGGATCAGAGACCCAGTACTTC.

V gene TRBV5-1 combines with J gene TRBJ1-5; perhaps TRBD1 as D (6 bases). The CDR3 has 16 amino acids. Germline lookup yields CDR1 SGHRS and CDR2 YFSETQ. Trimming took off 4 bases at V and 7 bases at J, with 21 bases between the two ends. The CDR3, as DNA: TGCGCCAGCAGCCCGAACCCGACAGGAACGGGGCAGCCCCAGCATTTT. Translating it yields CASSPNPTGTGQPQHF.

In this sample, this clonotype turned up many times. The CDR3 protein is CSAPSSGRAYEQYF. The DNA for the CDR3 is TGCAGTGCTCCATCTAGCGGGAGGGCCTACGAGCAGTACTTC. The chain uses TRBV20-1 and TRBJ2-7; TRBD2 agrees at 12 bases. J lost 2 bases, V lost 5 bases, and 4 bases had no gene match. The germline V gene encodes CDR1 DFQATT and CDR2 SNEGSKA (reference sequence). CDR3 size: 14 residues.

This clonotype showed up many times. The rearrangement uses TRBV12-3 or TRBV12-4 and TRBJ1-3; TRBD1 matches 7 bases. The V gene end was trimmed by 6 bases and the J gene end by 4 bases; junction bases not matched to a gene: 9. The CDR3 loop spans 15 amino acids. Here the CDR3 DNA reads TGTGCCAGCAGGCCATCGGGACAGTTAGGAAACACCATATATTTT. Its protein is CASRPSGQLGNTIYF.

A few counts support this clonotype. CDR3 amino acids: CSARGATVPQQPQHF. The DNA for the CDR3 is TGCAGTGCTAGGGGAGCGACAGTTCCACAACAGCCCCAGCATTTT. The chain employs TRBV20-1 and TRBJ1-5; tentative D call: TRBD1 (5 bases). Trimming shortened V by 3 bases and J by 7 bases, and 19 bases separated the two germline ends. Germline assignment: CDR1 DFQATT and CDR2 SNEGSKA (reference sequence). This CDR3 is built from 15 residues.